Detailed here is one T cell receptor beta chain. Assay used: immunoSEQ multiplex PCR; TCRdb lists only in-frame clones, some missing. The data show tens of thousands of clones, with over 75% seen just once and around 5.1% held by the top ten. The data are from a study of T cell changes during pregnancy in multiple sclerosis. Here the sequenced sample was peripheral blood, taken in the first trimester of pregnancy. This clonotype originated in a female donor in good health, enrolled as a control in a pregnancy study.

The CDR3 DNA reads as TGTGCCAGCAGTCTAGACAGGGGGTTTGACGAGCCCCAGCATTTT. Translation: CASSLDRGFDEPQHF. V usage is TRBV6-1 and J usage is TRBJ1-5; the match to TRBD1 covers 9 bases. Looked up from germline, CDR1 is MNHNS and CDR2 is SASEGT. After removal of 5 bases from V and 8 bases from J, the junction contained 10 bases not matched to a gene. CDR3 length: 15 residues.